One sample yielded the 25 T cell receptor beta chains listed below, sequenced in a study of blood T cell repertoires in COVID-19. Generated by immunoSEQ multiplex PCR, the TCRdb table keeps only in-frame clones and is missing some. This sample has 150,000 to 200,000 clones, with roughly 93% found just once. Sequences were obtained from peripheral blood. The receptors shown here come from a woman aged 60-75 years with COVID-19, enrolled during active disease.

The rearrangement uses TRBV7-9 and TRBJ1-5; no definite D call. Germline V CDR1 and CDR2: SEHNR, FQNEAQ (reference sequence). CDR3 size: 15 residues. The V and J ends lost 4 bases and 2 bases respectively, with 12 bases between them. For the CDR3, the DNA is TGTGCCAGCAGCTCTAACAGCTTTGGCAATCAGCCCCAGCATTTT. Its protein is CASSSNSFGNQPQHF.

This clone has a single count. The chain has TRBV15 and TRBJ1-4, with 9 bases that match TRBD1. Germline values: CDR1 LNHNV, CDR2 YYDKDF (reference sequence). This CDR3 has 16 amino acids. The V and J ends lost 2 bases and 8 bases, in that order; junction bases with no gene match: 9. The CDR3 region is CATSRLPGQGGEKLFF. CDR3 coding DNA: TGTGCCACCAGCAGACTTCCGGGACAGGGAGGAGAAAAACTGTTTTTT. Together with reference TRBV15 and TRBJ1-4, the CDR3 gives the full variable domain: DAMVIQNPRYQVTQFGKPVTLSCSQTLNHNVMYWYQQKSSQAPKLLFHYYDKDFNNEADTPDNFQSRRPNTSFCFLDIRSPGLGDTAMYLCATSRLPGQGGEKLFFGSGTQLSVL.

The chain is built from TRBV5-4 and TRBJ1-6; D call uncertain. Trimming left V 0 bases short and J 6 bases short, with 7 bases between. CDR3 size: 14 residues. Germline CDR1 is SGHNT and CDR2 is YYREEE (reference sequence). CDR3 coding DNA: TGTGCCAGCAGCTTGGCTGGCAGTAATTCACCCCTCCACTTT. Amino acids: CASSLAGSNSPLHF. Drawing the rest from reference TRBV5-4 and TRBJ1-6, the complete variable domain is ETGVTQSPTHLIKTRGQQVTLRCSSQSGHNTVSWYQQALGQGPQFIFQYYREEENGRGNFPPRFSGLQFPNYSSELNVNALELDDSALYLCASSLAGSNSPLHFGNGTRLTVT.

This rearrangement joins TRBV29-1 to TRBJ2-2; weak D call: TRBD1 (6 bases). The CDR3 has 11 amino acids. V gave up 7 bases and J gave up 7 bases, with 10 bases separating them. Germline loops: CDR1 SQVTM, CDR2 ANQGSEA. CDR3 residues: CSARGSGELFF. The DNA for the CDR3 is TGCAGCGCGAGGGGGAGCGGGGAGCTGTTTTTT.

The chain joins TRBV25-1 to TRBJ1-6; D is unresolved. The germline V gene has CDR1 MGHDK and CDR2 SYGVNS. Trimming shortened V by 7 bases and J by 8 bases, and 9 bases separated the two germline ends. The CDR3 is 12 residues long. As DNA, the CDR3 is TGTGCCAGCAAGCCTCAAGATTCACCCCTCCACTTT. It yields the protein CASKPQDSPLHF.

This clone was recorded once. This chain connects TRBV3-1 (or the pseudogene TRBV3-2) to TRBJ1-2; D is unresolved. The germline V and J ends were trimmed by 0 bases and 8 bases, with 13 bases remaining between them. The length of the CDR3 is 14 residues. CDR1 is LGHDT and CDR2 is YNNKEL in the germline V gene (reference sequence). CDR3 DNA: TGTGCCAGCAGCCAAGATTTGGGGAGGGAAGGCTACACCTTC. This codes for CASSQDLGREGYTF.

The gene calls are TRBV19 and TRBJ1-2; D is unclear. Per germline, CDR1 LNHDA and CDR2 SQIVND (reference sequence). The V gene lost 5 bases and the J gene lost 0 bases, with 4 bases spanning the gap. CDR3 length: 12 residues. Here the CDR3 DNA reads TGTGCCAGTAGTTATACTAACTATGGCTACACCTTC. It specifies CASSYTNYGYTF. The full variable domain, rest sourced from reference TRBV19 and TRBJ1-2, is DGGITQSPKYLFRKEGQNVTLSCEQNLNHDAMYWYRQDPGQGLRLIYYSQIVNDFQKGDIAEGYSVSREKKESFPLTVTSAQKNPTAFYLCASSYTNYGYTFGSGTRLTVV.

The chain is built from TRBV28 and TRBJ2-5; perhaps TRBD1 as D (6 bases). The CDR3 has 12 amino acids. The V gene's germline CDR1 is MDHEN and CDR2 SYDVKM. V was cut by 8 bases and J by 1 base, with 8 bases left in between. The CDR3 nucleotides read TGTGCCAGCGGACAGCTCCAAGAGACCCAGTACTTC. Protein: CASGQLQETQYF.

V gene TRBV5-1 combines with J gene TRBJ1-4, with D tentatively TRBD1 (6 bases). CDR3 length equals 15 residues. The germline V gene encodes CDR1 SGHRS and CDR2 YFSETQ. Trimming pared 3 bases from V and 1 base from J, leaving 10 bases between. The CDR3 loop reads CASSSTGKTNEKLFF. In DNA, the CDR3 is TGCGCCAGCAGCTCAACAGGGAAAACTAATGAAAAACTGTTTTTT.

The chain links TRBV9 to TRBJ2-7; 8 bases map to TRBD2. CDR3 size: 15 residues. The germline CDR1 and CDR2 sequences are SGDLS and YYNGEE. V gave up 0 bases and J gave up 7 bases; unmatched junction bases: 9. Here the CDR3 DNA reads TGTGCCAGCAGCGTAGTGCCGACTAGCGAGAGGGAGCAGTACTTC. Translating it yields CASSVVPTSEREQYF.

This clone was counted once. The chain is built from TRBV5-6 and TRBJ1-2; D is unclear. The germline CDR1 and CDR2 sequences are SGHDT and YYEEEE. Trimming removed 2 bases at V and 4 bases at J, with 12 bases between. This CDR3 region has 14 residues. The CDR3 loop reads CASSFTTAPYGYTF. The CDR3 nucleotides read TGTGCCAGCAGCTTCACCACTGCCCCCTATGGCTACACCTTC.

This clone showed up just once. Here the CDR3 reads CASSLGAFSSYNEQFF. For the CDR3, the DNA is TGTGCCAGCAGCTTGGGGGCCTTCAGCTCCTACAATGAGCAGTTCTTC. V is TRBV7-2 and J is TRBJ2-1, with D tentatively TRBD1 (6 bases). V lost 3 bases and J 0 bases, leaving 12 bases between the germline ends. The CDR3 loop spans 16 amino acids. Per the germline V gene, CDR1 is SGHTA and CDR2 is FQGNSA.

This rearrangement joins TRBV2 to TRBJ1-1, with TRBD1 matching 10 bases. The J segment lost 9 bases and the V segment lost 6 bases, leaving 1 base of the junction unmatched. This CDR3 region has 11 residues. Germline V gives CDR1 SNHLY, CDR2 FYNNEI. The CDR3 spells CASRGQGQAFF. DNA for the CDR3: TGTGCCAGCAGGGGACAGGGGCAAGCTTTCTTT.

V gene TRBV30 combines with J gene TRBJ1-2; D is perhaps TRBD1 (5 bases). V was trimmed by 4 bases and J by 0 bases, leaving 12 bases between them. CDR1 GTSNPN and CDR2 SVGIG come from the germline V gene (reference sequence). The CDR3 totals 14 residues. CDR3 sequence reads: CAWIGAGANYGYTF. The CDR3 DNA sequence: TGTGCCTGGATTGGGGCAGGTGCTAACTATGGCTACACCTTC.

A single count supports this clone. The rearrangement uses TRBV27 and TRBJ2-1; TRBD2 matches 11 bases. After removal of 2 bases from V and 6 bases from J, the junction contained 3 bases not matched to a gene. CDR1 is MNHEY, CDR2 SMNVEV, per germline (reference sequence). This CDR3 has 15 amino acids. CDR3 bases: TGTGCCAGCAGTTTAAGACTAGCGGGGCTCAATGAGCAGTTCTTC. Translating gives CASSLRLAGLNEQFF.

V usage is TRBV4-3 and J usage is TRBJ2-7, with D maybe TRBD1 (6 bases). This CDR3 has 19 amino acids. Trimming stripped 0 bases from V and 2 bases from J, with 23 bases between. The germline gives CDR1 LGHNA, CDR2 YSLEER. CDR3 residues: CASSQEWSGQPIPTYEQYF. For the CDR3, the DNA is TGCGCCAGCAGCCAAGAGTGGTCCGGACAGCCAATTCCAACCTACGAGCAGTACTTC.

This clone has just one count. This chain joins TRBV7-2 and TRBJ2-1; 11 bases are a match to TRBD2. The CDR3 covers 14 residues. V dropped 4 bases and J dropped 9; count of bases not matched to a gene: 5. Looked up from germline, CDR1 is SGHTA and CDR2 is FQGNSA. The CDR3 sequence is CASSSGLAVGEQFF. The CDR3 DNA reads TGTGCCAGCAGCTCGGGACTAGCGGTCGGTGAGCAGTTCTTC.

J is TRBJ2-2 and V is TRBV2; TRBD2 might be the D (6 bases). The germline gives CDR1 SNHLY, CDR2 FYNNEI. This CDR3 has 16 amino acids. Trimming removed 3 bases from V and 7 bases from J, with 18 bases in between. Written as DNA, the CDR3 is TGTGCCAGCAGTGAGGTGGGCGGGACCGGAGTCGGGGAGCTGTTTTTT. Protein sequence: CASSEVGGTGVGELFF.

The chain combines TRBV7-3 with TRBJ2-5, with D possibly being TRBD2 (5 bases). Germline CDR1 reads SGHTA; CDR2 reads FQGTGA. Between the trimmed V and J ends, which lost 2 bases and 2 bases, there was a span of 9 bases. CDR3 length equals 14 residues. CDR3 in amino acids: CASSLSGGQETQYF. The CDR3 DNA follows: TGTGCCAGCAGCTTATCTGGCGGGCAAGAGACCCAGTACTTC.

In DNA, the CDR3 is TGTGCCAGTGCCCAGGGTCGACTAGCGGGGGGCAATGAGCAGTTCTTC. Translating gives CASAQGRLAGGNEQFF. This chain uses TRBV19 with TRBJ2-1, with 13 bases lining up with TRBD2. The CDR3 has 16 amino acids. Germline CDR1 reads LNHDA; CDR2 reads SQIVND (reference sequence). The trim removed 8 bases at V and 6 bases at J, leaving 10 bases unmatched. The entire variable domain, with the rest obtained from reference TRBV19 and TRBJ2-1, is as follows: DGGITQSPKYLFRKEGQNVTLSCEQNLNHDAMYWYRQDPGQGLRLIYYSQIVNDFQKGDIAEGYSVSREKKESFPLTVTSAQKNPTAFYLCASAQGRLAGGNEQFFGPGTRLTVL.

The chain recombines TRBV3-1 (or the pseudogene TRBV3-2) with TRBJ2-5; D is unclear. CDR3 length equals 14 residues. CDR1 is LGHDT and CDR2 is YNNKEL in the germline V gene (reference sequence). Trimming took off 0 bases at V and 5 bases at J, with 10 bases between the two ends. CDR3 bases: TGTGCCAGCAGCCAAGATTATGCACAGGAGACCCAGTACTTC. Protein sequence: CASSQDYAQETQYF.

The chain employs TRBV9 and TRBJ2-7; tentative D call: TRBD1 (6 bases). The CDR3 consists of 15 residues. Trimming took off 0 bases at V and 0 bases at J, with 10 bases between the two ends. In germline, CDR1 is SGDLS, CDR2 YYNGEE. The CDR3: CASSVAGGHSYEQYF. The CDR3 bases are TGTGCCAGCAGCGTAGCTGGGGGCCACTCCTACGAGCAGTACTTC.

This chain links TRBV7-9 with TRBJ1-4; 9 nucleotides agree with TRBD1. CDR1 SEHNR and CDR2 FQNEAQ come from the germline V gene (reference sequence). CDR3 length: 16 residues. The ends lost 1 base at V and 2 bases at J; junction bases unmatched: 2. Here the CDR3 DNA reads TGTGCCAGCAGCTTAGGGGACAGGGCTACTAATGAAAAACTGTTTTTT. It yields the protein CASSLGDRATNEKLFF.

This chain's CDR3 is CASSLGSGSGVYGYTF. The CDR3 DNA reads TGTGCCAGCAGCTTAGGGTCGGGGTCGGGGGTTTATGGCTACACCTTC. The chain is built from TRBV7-2 and TRBJ1-2, with D perhaps TRBD1 (5 bases). V lost 1 base, J lost 5 bases, and 17 bases lay in between. The germline gives CDR1 SGHTA, CDR2 FQGNSA. The CDR3 contains 16 residues.

The chain carries TRBV7-2 and TRBJ1-1, with D possibly TRBD1 on 5 matching bases. From germline, CDR1 is SGHTA and CDR2 FQGNSA. The CDR3 is 14 residues long. Deletions cut 4 bases from V and 0 bases from J, with 9 bases between. CDR3 amino acids: CASSWMTVNTEAFF. CDR3 in DNA: TGTGCCAGCAGCTGGATGACAGTGAACACTGAAGCTTTCTTT. Full variable domain (outside the CDR3, taken from reference TRBV7-2 and TRBJ1-1): GAGVSQSPSNKVTEKGKDVELRCDPISGHTALYWYRQSLGQGLEFLIYFQGNSAPDKSGLPSDRFSAERTGGSVSTLTIQRTQQEDSAVYLCASSWMTVNTEAFFGQGTRLTVV.